These T cell receptor beta chains were read from a single sample in a study of T cells in Graves' hyperthyroidism and ophthalmopathy. TCRdb fed the multiplex PCR reads into MiXCR, producing one record per CDR3 protein. The table includes over 450,000 distinct CDR3 sequences, approximately 15% detected once. Sequenced material: blood. These receptor sequences come from a woman younger than 30 with Graves' hyperthyroidism. CDR3s include the opening cysteine and the closing phenylalanine or tryptophan. A D gene is named only where the DNA matches it firmly. Clone size is not always given. Where it is, it says once, few, many or a class for expanded clones.

few	TRBV4-1	TRBJ2-3	TRBD2	CASSSGREIDTDTQYF	TGCGCCAGCAGTAGCGGGAGAGAGATCGACACAGATACGCAGTATTTT
many	TRBV27	TRBJ2-2	-	CASSLTPGAGELFF	TGTGCCAGCAGTTTAACTCCCGGGGCCGGGGAGCTGTTTTTT
many	TRBV27	TRBJ1-6	-	CASSLVGERSPLHF	TGTGCCAGCAGTTTGGTAGGGGAACGGTCACCCCTCCACTTT
-	TRBV24-1	TRBJ2-3	-	CATSDFGQGRDTQYF	TGTGCCACCAGTGATTTTGGGCAGGGTCGGGATACGCAGTATTTT
many	TRBV12-3/TRBV12-4	TRBJ2-1	TRBD2	CASSQRTSGSIYNEQFF	TGTGCCAGCAGTCAAAGGACTAGCGGGAGTATATACAATGAGCAGTTCTTC
many	TRBV3-1	TRBJ2-7	TRBD2	CASSPTSAYEQYF	TGTGCCAGCAGCCCGACTAGCGCCTACGAGCAGTACTTC
many	TRBV28	TRBJ1-1	-	CASRAQTLEAFF	TGTGCCAGCAGAGCCCAGACATTGGAAGCTTTCTTT
many	TRBV6-1	TRBJ2-3	-	CASGLEGGTDTQYF	TGTGCCAGCGGATTAGAAGGGGGGACAGATACGCAGTATTTT
-	TRBV7-3	TRBJ1-1	TRBD1	CASSLEGQLNTEAFF	TGTGCCAGCAGCTTAGAGGGACAGTTGAACACTGAAGCTTTCTTT
-	TRBV6-1	TRBJ2-5	TRBD1	CASSSPLTGGRETQYF	TGTGCCAGCAGCTCTCCCCTTACAGGGGGCAGGGAGACCCAGTACTTC